What follows are 28 T cell receptor beta chains derived from one specimen sequenced in a study of blood T cell repertoires in COVID-19. Produced via immunoSEQ multiplex PCR; TCRdb's table is partial and in-frame only. The sample carries more than 85,000 clones, 92% recorded once. Sequenced: peripheral blood. Receptors originate from a woman between 50 and 59 years old with COVID-19, enrolled during active disease.

The rearrangement joins TRBV7-2 to TRBJ1-1; unclear D gene. The germline V and J ends were trimmed by 3 bases and 4 bases, with 15 bases remaining between them. CDR3 size: 15 residues. The V gene's germline CDR1 is SGHTA and CDR2 FQGNSA. CDR3 region: CASSFSAQASTEAFF. The DNA of the CDR3 is TGTGCCAGCAGCTTTTCTGCCCAGGCCTCCACTGAAGCTTTCTTT.

The rearrangement uses TRBV7-2 and TRBJ1-6; D unclear. The CDR3 is 13 amino acids. Trimming took 2 bases from V and 14 from J, leaving 13 bases between them. CDR1 is SGHTA, CDR2 FQGNSA, per germline. The CDR3 DNA is TGTGCCAGCAGCTTAATCCCAAATGAGGCCCTCCACTTT. Translated, it gives CASSLIPNEALHF.

The V and J genes are TRBV9 and TRBJ2-3; 11 bases map to TRBD2. CDR1 is SGDLS, CDR2 YYNGEE, per germline. The trim removed 3 bases at V and 5 bases at J, leaving 8 bases unmatched. The CDR3 length is 16 residues. The chain's CDR3 is CASSALSGGEEDTQYF. In DNA form, the CDR3 reads TGTGCCAGCAGCGCCCTTAGCGGGGGGGAGGAAGATACGCAGTATTTT.

The V and J genes are TRBV14 and TRBJ2-6, with D perhaps matching TRBD2 (6 bases). The CDR3 covers 17 residues. CDR1 SGHDN and CDR2 FVKESK come from the germline V gene. The V end lost 3 bases, the J end lost 0 bases, and 12 bases lay between the germline ends. CDR3 loop: CASSQQGLISGANVLTF. The CDR3 bases are TGTGCCAGCAGCCAGCAGGGACTTATCTCTGGGGCCAACGTCCTGACTTTC.

The rearrangement links TRBV7-9 to TRBJ1-2, with TRBD1 identical over 7 bases. Germline V gene data show CDR1 as SEHNR and CDR2 as FQNEAQ (reference sequence). The CDR3 length is 14 residues. The J segment lost 0 bases and the V segment lost 5 bases, leaving 3 bases of the junction unmatched. In DNA form, the CDR3 reads TGTGCCAGCAGCCTTGGGACAGCTAACTATGGCTACACCTTC. Translation gives CASSLGTANYGYTF.

The J gene is TRBJ1-2, the V gene TRBV2; 8 nucleotides match TRBD1. Germline CDR1 reads SNHLY; CDR2 reads FYNNEI. The junction had 24 bases not matched to a gene; V was cut back by 6 bases and J by 0 bases. The CDR3 runs to 21 residues. The CDR3 bases are TGTGCCAGCAGGCAATCCAGGGGGCCCTCTTCCTATGCTTATCCTAACTATGGCTACACCTTC. Translation gives CASRQSRGPSSYAYPNYGYTF.

The count of this clone is one. The rearrangement links TRBV18 to TRBJ2-3, with a possible D match to TRBD1 (6 bases). Germline V gene lookup returns CDR1 KGHSH and CDR2 LQKENI. The CDR3 has 16 amino acids. V lost 0 bases and J 2 bases, leaving 12 bases between the germline ends. The CDR3 loop is CASSPPTGAYTDTQYF. CDR3 nucleotide sequence: TGTGCCAGCTCACCACCGACAGGCGCATACACAGATACGCAGTATTTT.

The chain links TRBV11-2 to TRBJ2-5; 10 positions agree with TRBD2. The germline gives CDR1 SGHAT, CDR2 FQNNGV. There are 19 residues in the CDR3. The V and J ends lost 1 base and 4 bases, in that order; junction bases with no gene match: 15. The DNA of the CDR3 is TGTGCCAGCAGCTTAGGGTTGCGGGCTAGCGGGGGCGACGGAGAGACCCAGTACTTC. It translates to CASSLGLRASGGDGETQYF. Looking up the rest from reference TRBV11-2 and TRBJ2-5 gives the full variable domain: EAGVAQSPRYKIIEKRQSVAFWCNPISGHATLYWYQQILGQGPKLLIQFQNNGVVDDSQLPKDRFSAERLKGVDSTLKIQPAKLEDSAVYLCASSLGLRASGGDGETQYFGPGTRLLVL.

The chain recombines TRBV5-4 with TRBJ2-7; 7 bases align to TRBD2. The CDR3 length is 15 residues. Losses at the gene ends were 0 bases for V and 2 bases for J; bases not matched to a gene: 5. The germline CDR1 and CDR2 sequences are SGHNT and YYREEE (reference sequence). CDR3 DNA: TGTGCCAGCAGCTTGGGTCTAGCGGCTACCTACGAGCAGTACGTC. This codes for CASSLGLAATYEQYV.

The chain joins TRBV24-1 to TRBJ1-2, with 7 bases that match TRBD1. The CDR3 totals 17 residues. Germline CDR1 and CDR2: KGHDR and SFDVKD. The ends lost 3 bases at V and 7 bases at J; junction bases unmatched: 16. The DNA for the CDR3 is TGTGCCACCAGTGATCCCCATACGACAGGGAAGAATAGTGGCTACACCTTC. This translates into CATSDPHTTGKNSGYTF.

This sequence joins TRBV11-3 and TRBJ1-6, with a possible D match to TRBD1 (6 bases). The CDR3 consists of 15 residues. The V end lost 4 bases, the J end lost 4 bases, and 11 bases lay between the germline ends. Germline CDR1 SGHNT, CDR2 YENEEA. CDR3 sequence reads: CASSSDRSYNSPLHF. The DNA of the CDR3 is TGTGCCAGCAGCTCGGACAGATCTTATAATTCACCCCTCCACTTT.

The chain is built from TRBV3-1 (or the pseudogene TRBV3-2) and TRBJ1-1; the D is unclear. The germline V and J ends were trimmed by 7 bases and 1 base, with 10 bases remaining between them. This CDR3 has 13 residues. Germline V gene data show CDR1 as LGHDT and CDR2 as YNNKEL (reference sequence). Written as DNA, the CDR3 is TGTGCCAGCAAACGCCGGGGGAACACTGAAGCTTTCTTT. This codes for CASKRRGNTEAFF.

This chain connects TRBV5-4 to TRBJ1-6, with D possibly being TRBD1 (6 bases). CDR3 length: 15 amino acids. Trimming left V 1 base short and J 5 bases short, with 10 bases between. Per the germline V gene, CDR1 is SGHNT and CDR2 is YYREEE (reference sequence). CDR3 region: CASSLKDRDNSPLHF. The CDR3 nucleotides read TGTGCCAGCAGCTTGAAGGACAGAGATAATTCACCCCTCCACTTT.

This sequence joins TRBV11-2 and TRBJ2-2; no reliable D call. CDR1 and CDR2 from the germline V gene are SGHAT and FQNNGV. The V end lost 4 bases, the J end lost 5 bases, and 2 bases lay between the germline ends. CDR3 length: 11 residues. The chain's CDR3 is CASSSTGELFF. CDR3 sequence (DNA): TGTGCCAGCAGCTCTACCGGGGAGCTGTTTTTT. Variable domain in full (rest from reference TRBV11-2 and TRBJ2-2): EAGVAQSPRYKIIEKRQSVAFWCNPISGHATLYWYQQILGQGPKLLIQFQNNGVVDDSQLPKDRFSAERLKGVDSTLKIQPAKLEDSAVYLCASSSTGELFFGEGSRLTVL.

The chain combines TRBV6-2 or TRBV6-3 with TRBJ2-2; the D gene is possibly TRBD2 (7 bases). CDR1 and CDR2 (germline): MNHEY, SVGEGT. V lost 0 bases and J 7 bases, leaving 12 bases between the germline ends. The CDR3 is 15 amino acids. The CDR3 DNA follows: TGTGCCAGCAGTTACTCCGGGGGGCCTAGCGGGGAGCTGTTTTTT. Translated: CASSYSGGPSGELFF.

This sequence joins TRBV21-1 and TRBJ1-3. TRBV21-1 is listed as a pseudogene. There are 14 residues in the CDR3. CDR3 sequence reads: CASLPGISGNTIYF. In DNA form, the CDR3 reads TGTGCCAGCCTTCCGGGAATCTCCGGAAACACCATATATTTT.

This clone has a handful of counts. The J gene is TRBJ1-5, the V gene TRBV6-5; tentative D call: TRBD1 (5 bases). CDR3 length: 14 amino acids. The V end lost 8 bases, the J end lost 2 bases, and 13 bases lay between the germline ends. Germline V CDR1 and CDR2: MNHEY, SVGAGI. DNA of the CDR3: TGTGCCAGCTCCCCGGGAGGGGGCAATCAGCCCCAGCATTTT. Translated, it gives CASSPGGGNQPQHF.

The chain couples TRBV5-5 to TRBJ1-5; no firm D call. CDR1 is SGHKS and CDR2 is YYEKEE in the germline V gene (reference sequence). Trimming took 0 bases from V and 7 from J, leaving 8 bases between them. The CDR3 has 13 amino acids. DNA of the CDR3: TGTGCCAGCAGCTTGGAAGTACTCCAGCCCCAGCATTTT. Residues: CASSLEVLQPQHF.

This clone was counted once. The chain employs TRBV13 and TRBJ1-4, with TRBD1 identical over 9 bases. The germline CDR1 and CDR2 sequences are PRHDT and FYEKMQ (reference sequence). This CDR3 contains 17 residues. With V trimmed by 2 bases and J by 5 bases, 9 bases remained unmatched. CDR3 DNA: TGTGCCAGCAGCTTAAGGACAGGGGATTTGGCGAATGAAAAACTGTTTTTT. Translation gives CASSLRTGDLANEKLFF.

This clone was seen once. The J gene is TRBJ1-2, the V gene TRBV5-4, with 8 nucleotides matching TRBD1. The CDR3 covers 16 residues. Germline lookup yields CDR1 SGHNT and CDR2 YYREEE (reference sequence). Trimming at V came to 0 bases and at J to 4 bases, leaving 8 bases not matched to a gene. The CDR3 DNA is TGTGCCAGCAGCTTGGGCGGGACAGGTAGATCCTATGGCTACACCTTC. Amino acid sequence: CASSLGGTGRSYGYTF.

The V and J genes are TRBV28 and TRBJ1-4; D gene uncertain. The CDR3 spans 15 residues. The V end lost 0 bases, the J end lost 0 bases, and 5 bases lay between the germline ends. In germline, CDR1 is MDHEN, CDR2 SYDVKM. CDR3 nucleotide sequence: TGTGCCAGCAGTTTATGGTCGGCAACTAATGAAAAACTGTTTTTT. Its protein product is CASSLWSATNEKLFF.

This clone appeared a single time. CDR3 region: CASSLDQGGAETQYF. The CDR3 nucleotides read TGTGCCAGCAGCTTAGATCAGGGGGGAGCCGAGACCCAGTACTTC. The chain links TRBV7-9 to TRBJ2-5; a weak D match, TRBD1 (7 bases). This CDR3 region has 15 residues. Trimming removed 1 base at V and 5 bases at J, with 14 bases between. Germline loops: CDR1 SEHNR, CDR2 FQNEAQ (reference sequence).

This clone was observed once. This chain links TRBV5-1 with TRBJ1-6; D is ambiguous. Trimming took 0 bases from V and 10 from J, leaving 14 bases between them. The CDR3 extends over 15 amino acids. Germline V lookup: CDR1 SGHRS, CDR2 YFSETQ. The CDR3 sequence is CASSLAGSNGSPLHF. The CDR3, as DNA: TGCGCCAGCAGCTTGGCCGGGTCAAACGGCTCACCCCTCCACTTT.

The chain uses TRBV5-1 and TRBJ1-5, with a tentative D call TRBD1 (6 bases). Trimming took 2 bases from V and 6 from J, leaving 15 bases between them. Germline V gene lookup returns CDR1 SGHRS and CDR2 YFSETQ. This CDR3 comprises 15 residues. The CDR3 region has the DNA TGCGCCAGCAGCTTAGACACAGGGAGAGGTCAGCCCCAGCATTTT. Translation: CASSLDTGRGQPQHF.

The table lists this clone with a count of one. The chain joins TRBV2 to TRBJ2-1; 7 positions agree with TRBD1. The CDR3 is 13 residues long. The germline gives CDR1 SNHLY, CDR2 FYNNEI. V lost 10 bases, J lost 2 bases, and 5 bases stayed unmatched. DNA for the CDR3: TGTGCCACCTGGGACAGCACCTACAATGAGCAGTTCTTC. This translates into CATWDSTYNEQFF.

The J gene is TRBJ2-7, the V gene TRBV19, with 8 bases identical to TRBD1. V shed 5 bases, J shed 4 bases, and the junction held 10 bases outside the gene matches. In germline, CDR1 is LNHDA, CDR2 SQIVND (reference sequence). The CDR3 is made up of 15 amino acids. CDR3 DNA: TGTGCCAGTAGTCCCTACGGACAGGGTAGGTACGAGCAGTACTTC. Its translation: CASSPYGQGRYEQYF.

The V call is TRBV11-2, the J call TRBJ1-5; D is ambiguous. The CDR3 extends over 14 amino acids. Per germline, CDR1 SGHAT and CDR2 FQNNGV. The ends were cut back, 1 base at V and 2 bases at J, with 6 bases in the middle. The CDR3 region has the DNA TGTGCCAGCAGCTTAGGAGTGGGCAATCAGCCCCAGCATTTT. It is translated as CASSLGVGNQPQHF. Looking up the rest from reference TRBV11-2 and TRBJ1-5 gives the full variable domain: EAGVAQSPRYKIIEKRQSVAFWCNPISGHATLYWYQQILGQGPKLLIQFQNNGVVDDSQLPKDRFSAERLKGVDSTLKIQPAKLEDSAVYLCASSLGVGNQPQHFGDGTRLSIL.

The chain carries TRBV7-8 and TRBJ1-5, with D possibly matching TRBD1 (6 bases). Germline V CDR1 and CDR2: SGHVS, FQNEAQ. V lost 5 bases and J lost 1, with 18 bases in between. This CDR3 has 17 residues. The CDR3 DNA sequence: TGTGCCAGCAGCCCGGGGGGGACAAGTGGGAGCAATCAGCCCCAGCATTTT. Residues: CASSPGGTSGSNQPQHF.